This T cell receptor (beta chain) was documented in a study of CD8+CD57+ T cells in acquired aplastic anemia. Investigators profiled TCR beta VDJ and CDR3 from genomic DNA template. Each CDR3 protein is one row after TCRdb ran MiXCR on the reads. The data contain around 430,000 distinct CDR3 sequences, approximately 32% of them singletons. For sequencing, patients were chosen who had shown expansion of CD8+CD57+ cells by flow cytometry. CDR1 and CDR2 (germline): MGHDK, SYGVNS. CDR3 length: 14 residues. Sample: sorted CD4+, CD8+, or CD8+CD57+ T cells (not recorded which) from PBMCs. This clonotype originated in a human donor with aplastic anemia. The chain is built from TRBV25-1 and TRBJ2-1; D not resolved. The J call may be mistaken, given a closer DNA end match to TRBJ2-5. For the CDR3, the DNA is TGTGCCAGCAGCCAAGTCGCACAGAAAGAGACCCAGTACTTC. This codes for CASSQVAQKETQYF.